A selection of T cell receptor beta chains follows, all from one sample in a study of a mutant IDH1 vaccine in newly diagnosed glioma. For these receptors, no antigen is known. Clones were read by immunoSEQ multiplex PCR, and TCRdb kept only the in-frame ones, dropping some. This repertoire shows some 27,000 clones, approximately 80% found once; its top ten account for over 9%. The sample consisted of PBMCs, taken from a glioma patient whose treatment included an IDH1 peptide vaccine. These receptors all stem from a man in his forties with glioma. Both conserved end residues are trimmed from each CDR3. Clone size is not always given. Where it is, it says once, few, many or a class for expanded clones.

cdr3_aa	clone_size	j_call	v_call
ASSYSQARGTEAF	.	TRBJ1-1	TRBV6-5
ASPLGRGEKLF	.	TRBJ1-4	TRBV7-7
ASSIGPSGAQF	.	TRBJ2-1	TRBV19
ASSLDTGAYGYT	.	TRBJ1-2	TRBV7-2
ASSSPGTGTEKLF	.	TRBJ1-4	TRBV11-2
ASGAQLTDTQY	.	TRBJ2-3	TRBV6-5
ASSEIGGGYEQY	.	TRBJ2-7	TRBV6-1
ASSLSRRTDNQPQH	.	TRBJ1-5	TRBV7-8
ASSGETQY	few	TRBJ2-5	TRBV2
ASSLKGPLGAGSTDTQY	.	TRBJ2-3	TRBV7-8
ASTDAGTVSGNTIY	.	TRBJ1-3	TRBV7-2
ASSQDRGPGELF	.	TRBJ2-2	TRBV4-2
ATSRGHGAWRQF	.	TRBJ2-1	TRBV15
ASSLPGENTEAF	.	TRBJ1-1	TRBV5-6
ASSLSAAGDREQY	few	TRBJ2-7	TRBV7-9